These 28 T cell receptor beta chains were sequenced from one sample in a study of CD8 T cells in ankylosing spondylitis. Their specific antigens are unknown. Whole-study findings and limits: In ankylosing spondylitis blood, a motif of roughly 8 highly homologous TCR beta variants appeared characteristic.

TCRdb reprocessed the 5' RACE reads with MiXCR, giving one entry per CDR3 protein. This sample has roughly 400,000 distinct CDR3 sequences, with 20% to 25% found just once. Sequencing input: blood, either unsorted or a sorted T cell fraction (not recorded which). The source of these receptors is a male donor with ankylosing spondylitis.

This chain links TRBV29-1 with TRBJ1-1; D gene ambiguous. The CDR3 consists of 15 residues. V dropped 0 bases and J dropped 3 bases, with 14 bases sitting between them. CDR1 SQVTM and CDR2 ANQGSEA come from the germline V gene. CDR3 residues: CSVEDQHSVDTEAFF. The CDR3 DNA reads as TGCAGCGTTGAAGATCAACATTCGGTAGACACTGAAGCTTTCTTT.

The chain carries TRBV9 and TRBJ1-6; unclear D gene. CDR3 length: 12 amino acids. V lost 0 bases to trimming and J lost 6 bases, with 1 base between them. Germline assignment: CDR1 SGDLS and CDR2 YYNGEE. The CDR3 region is CASSVANSPLHF. The CDR3 region has the DNA TGTGCCAGCAGCGTAGCTAATTCACCCCTCCACTTT. The full variable domain, rest sourced from reference TRBV9 and TRBJ1-6, is DSGVTQTPKHLITATGQRVTLRCSPRSGDLSVYWYQQSLDQGLQFLIQYYNGEERAKGNILERFSAQQFPDLHSELNLSSLELGDSALYFCASSVANSPLHFGNGTRLTVT.

This clonotype occurred a few times. The V call is TRBV3-1, the J call TRBJ2-2; a weak D match, TRBD2 (6 bases). The CDR3 is 17 amino acids. Trimming stripped 0 bases from V and 6 bases from J, with 17 bases between. Germline V CDR1 and CDR2: LGHDT, YNNKEL (reference sequence). As DNA, the CDR3 is TGTGCCAGCAGCCAAGATCAAGGGGTGCGGGGTTCCGGGGAGCTGTTTTTT. This sequence encodes CASSQDQGVRGSGELFF.

The chain employs TRBV18 and TRBJ2-3, with TRBD2 matching 8 bases. The V gene end was trimmed by 4 bases and the J gene end by 5 bases; junction bases not matched to a gene: 5. Germline values: CDR1 KGHSH, CDR2 LQKENI. CDR3 length: 14 amino acids. The CDR3 nucleotides read TGTGCCAGCTCACGAGCGGGAGTAGGAGATACGCAGTATTTT. Its protein is CASSRAGVGDTQYF.

The chain carries TRBV7-2 and TRBJ2-7, with 8 bases aligning to TRBD2. V shed 7 bases, J shed 3 bases, and the junction held 5 bases outside the gene matches. The CDR3 contains 13 residues. In germline, CDR1 is SGHTA, CDR2 FQGNSA. The CDR3 region has the DNA TGTGCCAGCATGATAGCGGGACTCTACGAGCAGTACTTC. It yields the protein CASMIAGLYEQYF.

The chain carries TRBV9 and TRBJ2-1; 7 bases match TRBD1. CDR1 and CDR2 from the germline V gene are SGDLS and YYNGEE. Trimming at V came to 4 bases and at J to 7 bases, leaving 8 bases not matched to a gene. This CDR3 contains 14 residues. The CDR3 region has the DNA TGTGCCAGCAGCAACACAGGGGATTGGAATGAGCAGTTCTTC. Translated: CASSNTGDWNEQFF.

This clonotype has just a few counts. This sequence joins TRBV12-3 or TRBV12-4 and TRBJ1-5; the D gene is possibly TRBD1 (6 bases). This CDR3 region has 16 residues. V was pared by 3 bases and J by 4 bases, with 16 bases between. CDR3 nucleotide sequence: TGTGCCAGCAGTTTGGCCAGGGGTATGTGGAATCAGCCCCAGCATTTT. It translates to CASSLARGMWNQPQHF.

This CDR3 reads CASSRTSGIHNEQFF. In nucleotides, the CDR3 is TGTGCCAGCAGTCGGACTAGCGGGATCCACAATGAGCAGTTCTTC. The V call is TRBV28, the J call TRBJ2-1, with 12 bases identical to TRBD2. Germline V gene sequence: CDR1 MDHEN, CDR2 SYDVKM. Losses at the gene ends were 5 bases for V and 5 bases for J; bases not matched to a gene: 4. The CDR3 covers 15 residues. Full variable domain (remainder filled in from reference TRBV28 and TRBJ2-1): DVKVTQSSRYLVKRTGEKVFLECVQDMDHENMFWYRQDPGLGLRLIYFSYDVKMKEKGDIPEGYSVSREKKERFSLILESASTNQTSMYLCASSRTSGIHNEQFFGPGTRLTVL.

This clonotype has at least ten counts. J is TRBJ2-1 and V is TRBV6-2 or TRBV6-3, with D possibly being TRBD1 or TRBD2 (6 bases each). Trimming took 2 bases from V and 0 from J, leaving 14 bases between them. CDR3 length equals 17 residues. From germline, CDR1 is MNHEY and CDR2 SVGEGT. The CDR3 DNA reads as TGTGCCAGCAGTTACCTGAGAGGGGGGAGCTCCTACAATGAGCAGTTCTTC. It yields the protein CASSYLRGGSSYNEQFF.

This clonotype was counted only a few times. The J gene is TRBJ1-1, the V gene TRBV10-3; maybe TRBD1 (6 bases). Trimming took 7 bases from V and 3 from J, leaving 15 bases between them. The germline gives CDR1 ENHRY, CDR2 SYGVKD. The CDR3 has 14 amino acids. CDR3 in DNA: TGTGCCATCACCACCACAGGGCGGGACACTGAAGCTTTCTTT. Protein sequence: CAITTTGRDTEAFF.

J is TRBJ2-3 and V is TRBV29-1; the D gene is possibly TRBD2 (5 bases). Germline V gene sequence: CDR1 SQVTM, CDR2 ANQGSEA. This CDR3 is 15 amino acids long. The germline V and J ends were trimmed by 6 bases and 0 bases, with 16 bases remaining between them. DNA for the CDR3: TGCAGCGTAACTAGTGAGCCCTCTAGCACAGATACGCAGTATTTT. Amino acids: CSVTSEPSSTDTQYF.

The J gene is TRBJ2-3, the V gene TRBV28; a possible D gene is TRBD1 (6 bases). V was pared by 5 bases and J by 1 base, with 13 bases between. The CDR3 is 15 amino acids. Germline lookup yields CDR1 MDHEN and CDR2 SYDVKM. In nucleotides, the CDR3 is TGTGCCAGCAGTCTAACAGGGATAGGCACAGATACGCAGTATTTT. Translation gives CASSLTGIGTDTQYF.

This clonotype was found a few times. The V and J genes are TRBV20-1 and TRBJ1-1; D gene unclear. This CDR3 is 11 amino acids long. Trimming pared 3 bases from V and 10 bases from J, leaving 12 bases between. Germline V lookup: CDR1 DFQATT, CDR2 SNEGSKA (reference sequence). In nucleotides, the CDR3 is TGCAGTGCTAGCCCCGCGATAGGAGCTTTCTTT. It is translated as CSASPAIGAFF.

With respect to this clonotype: A much larger clonotype is one base distant, so this may be a read error. The V and J genes are TRBV2 and TRBJ2-2, with 7 bases aligning to TRBD1. The CDR3 spans 14 residues. Germline values: CDR1 SNHLY, CDR2 FYNNEI. Losses at the gene ends were 6 bases for V and 0 bases for J; bases not matched to a gene: 1. CDR3 DNA sequence: TGTGCCAGCAGAGGGACAGCGAACACCGGGGAGCTGTTTTTT. Amino acid sequence: CASRGTANTGELFF.

J is TRBJ2-7 and V is TRBV28; 11 bases map to TRBD1. The germline V gene encodes CDR1 MDHEN and CDR2 SYDVKM. The CDR3 contains 16 residues. The V segment lost 3 bases and the J segment 3 bases; nucleotides outside the gene matches: 7. The CDR3 is CASSLPTGTGGYEQYF. The CDR3 DNA sequence: TGTGCCAGCAGTTTGCCGACCGGGACAGGGGGCTACGAGCAGTACTTC.

This clonotype was detected only a few times. V and J are TRBV5-1 and TRBJ2-2, with D unclear. V was cut by 0 bases and J by 0 bases, with 9 bases left in between. Germline V gene sequence: CDR1 SGHRS, CDR2 YFSETQ. The CDR3 sequence is 16 residues long. CDR3 protein: CASSLAVATNTGELFF. CDR3 in DNA: TGCGCCAGCAGCTTGGCCGTGGCCACGAACACCGGGGAGCTGTTTTTT.

The chain employs TRBV12-3 or TRBV12-4 and TRBJ2-1, with D tentatively TRBD1 or TRBD2 (5 bases each). The CDR3 is made up of 14 amino acids. V gave up 6 bases and J gave up 3 bases, with 12 bases separating them. The DNA for the CDR3 is TGTGCCAGCAGCGCGAGTGGGGGCTACAATGAGCAGTTCTTC. As protein: CASSASGGYNEQFF.

This clonotype has more than one count but fewer than ten. V and J are TRBV20-1 and TRBJ1-4, with no clear D. Germline V CDR1 and CDR2: DFQATT, SNEGSKA (reference sequence). Deletions cut 0 bases from V and 0 bases from J, with 8 bases between. CDR3 length: 15 residues. This chain's CDR3 is CSARDAGSTNEKLFF. The CDR3 nucleotides are TGCAGTGCTAGAGACGCCGGATCAACTAATGAAAAACTGTTTTTT.

This chain's CDR3 is CASSPTTQGRNTIYF. As DNA, the CDR3 is TGCGCCAGCAGCCCGACAACACAGGGACGAAACACCATATATTTT. The chain recombines TRBV5-1 with TRBJ1-3; possibly TRBD1 for D (6 bases). The ends were cut back, 4 bases at V and 5 bases at J, with 16 bases in the middle. Germline V gene data show CDR1 as SGHRS and CDR2 as YFSETQ. CDR3 length: 15 residues.

This clonotype occurred a few times. The CDR3 protein is CASSGRRDTDTQYF. Written as DNA, the CDR3 is TGTGCCAGCAGTGGTCGAAGGGACACAGATACGCAGTATTTT. This rearrangement joins TRBV25-1 to TRBJ2-3; no clear D. Germline loops: CDR1 MGHDK, CDR2 SYGVNS. The CDR3 totals 14 residues. V lost 4 bases to trimming and J lost 2 bases, with 10 bases between them.

V usage is TRBV12-3 or TRBV12-4 and J usage is TRBJ2-3; D is undetermined. V was trimmed by 6 bases and J by 4 bases, leaving 8 bases between them. The CDR3 loop spans 12 amino acids. The CDR3 region has the DNA TGTGCCAGCAGCCAAATCCCAGATACGCAGTATTTT. Protein sequence: CASSQIPDTQYF.

This clonotype was seen a handful of times. This sequence joins TRBV28 and TRBJ2-1; D ambiguous. Germline V gene lookup returns CDR1 MDHEN and CDR2 SYDVKM. CDR3 length equals 12 residues. Trimming removed 7 bases from V and 5 bases from J, with 9 bases in between. The CDR3 loop reads CASTTPNNEQFF. The DNA of the CDR3 is TGTGCCAGCACGACCCCGAACAATGAGCAGTTCTTC.

The genes are TRBV7-3 and TRBJ2-1, with TRBD1 matching over 8 bases. Trimming removed 4 bases from V and 5 bases from J; junction bases left unmatched: 4. The CDR3 is made up of 14 amino acids. The germline gives CDR1 SGHTA, CDR2 FQGTGA. The CDR3 loop reads CASSSTGGNNEQFF. The CDR3 bases are TGTGCCAGCAGCTCAACAGGGGGGAACAATGAGCAGTTCTTC. The variable domain in full, with the rest retrieved from reference TRBV7-3 and TRBJ2-1, is GAGVSQTPSNKVTEKGKYVELRCDPISGHTALYWYRQSLGQGPEFLIYFQGTGAADDSGLPNDRFFAVRPEGSVSTLKIQRTERGDSAVYLCASSSTGGNNEQFFGPGTRLTVL.

This clonotype was observed a handful of times. The CDR3 coding sequence is TGTGCCAGCAGTCCCCGATGGGACAGGGGCTCCTACGAGCAGTACTTC. Translating it yields CASSPRWDRGSYEQYF. This sequence joins TRBV6-2 or TRBV6-3 and TRBJ2-7; 10 bases align to TRBD1. This CDR3 region has 16 residues. CDR1 MNHEY and CDR2 SVGEGT come from the germline V gene. V dropped 5 bases and J dropped 0; count of bases not matched to a gene: 7.

In this sample, this clonotype turned up a few times. The J gene is TRBJ2-3, the V gene TRBV29-1, with D perhaps TRBD1 (6 bases). Per the germline V gene, CDR1 is SQVTM and CDR2 is ANQGSEA. V gave up 6 bases and J gave up 3 bases, with 13 bases separating them. The CDR3 sequence is 13 residues long. The CDR3 loop reads CSVESGATDTQYF. CDR3 DNA sequence: TGCAGCGTGGAGTCAGGGGCGACAGATACGCAGTATTTT.

The gene calls are TRBV19 and TRBJ2-3, with D uncertain. Germline V gene data show CDR1 as LNHDA and CDR2 as SQIVND (reference sequence). Trimming left V 3 bases short and J 4 bases short, with 11 bases between. The CDR3 is 14 amino acids. The CDR3, as DNA: TGTGCCAGTAGTATCCCTCCACACTCAGATACGCAGTATTTT. As protein: CASSIPPHSDTQYF.

The chain has TRBV11-3 and TRBJ2-4; a weak D match, TRBD1 (6 bases). Germline CDR1 SGHNT, CDR2 YENEEA. V gave up 2 bases and J gave up 0 bases, with 11 bases separating them. This CDR3 comprises 16 residues. The DNA for the CDR3 is TGTGCCAGCAGCTTAAGGGGGAACCTAGCCAAAAACATTCAGTACTTC. This sequence encodes CASSLRGNLAKNIQYF.

The J gene is TRBJ2-5, the V gene TRBV29-1; 9 bases are shared with TRBD1. Per the germline V gene, CDR1 is SQVTM and CDR2 is ANQGSEA. The CDR3 runs 13 residues. V was pared by 7 bases and J by 0 bases, with 3 bases of the junction left unmatched. In nucleotides, the CDR3 is TGCAGCGCCGGGACAGGGTACCAAGAGACCCAGTACTTC. It yields the protein CSAGTGYQETQYF.